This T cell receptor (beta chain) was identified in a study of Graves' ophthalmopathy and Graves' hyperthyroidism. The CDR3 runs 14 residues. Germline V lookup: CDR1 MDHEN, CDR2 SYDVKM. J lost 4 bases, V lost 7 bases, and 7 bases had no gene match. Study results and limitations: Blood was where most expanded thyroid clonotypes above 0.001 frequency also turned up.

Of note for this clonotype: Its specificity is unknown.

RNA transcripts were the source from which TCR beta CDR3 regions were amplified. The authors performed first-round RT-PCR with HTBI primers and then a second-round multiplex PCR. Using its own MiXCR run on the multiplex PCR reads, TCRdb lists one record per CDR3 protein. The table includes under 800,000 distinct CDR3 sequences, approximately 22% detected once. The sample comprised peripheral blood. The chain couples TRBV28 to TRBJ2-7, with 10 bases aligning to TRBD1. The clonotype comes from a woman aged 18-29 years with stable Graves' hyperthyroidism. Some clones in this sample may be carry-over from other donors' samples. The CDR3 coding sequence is TGTGCCAGCACCATCGACAGGGGGCTATACGAGCAGTACTTC. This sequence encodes CASTIDRGLYEQYF.